This entry describes one T cell receptor beta chain. What it recognizes is unknown. As every portion of the isolated RNA was reverse transcribed, the sequencing read expressed TCRB transcripts. Here immunoSEQ multiplex PCR was the method, and the copy in TCRdb shows in-frame clones only, minus some. The sample has 390,000 or so clones, approximately 15% seen once; the top ten hold roughly 0.035%. The data originate from a study of beta chain features in type 1 diabetes. Whole-study findings and limits: Naive, central memory and regulatory TCRB repertoires appeared more similar among patients than healthy donors.

This CDR3 comprises 16 residues. CDR1 and CDR2 from the germline V gene are KGHSH and LQKENI. After removal of 2 bases from V and 3 bases from J, the junction contained 6 bases not matched to a gene. Via CD45RO/CCR7/CD25/CD127/CD95/CD27, cells of the CD4+ naive, central memory, regulatory and stem cell-like memory subsets were sorted. The chain is built from TRBV18 and TRBJ2-3; 9 bases are shared with TRBD2. The sequence was collected from a man aged 25 to 45 in good health. Source material: naive CD4+ T cells from blood. CDR3 DNA sequence: TGTGCCAGCTCACCAGGGACTAGCAGTTTTACAGATACGCAGTATTTT. Its translation is CASSPGTSSFTDTQYF.